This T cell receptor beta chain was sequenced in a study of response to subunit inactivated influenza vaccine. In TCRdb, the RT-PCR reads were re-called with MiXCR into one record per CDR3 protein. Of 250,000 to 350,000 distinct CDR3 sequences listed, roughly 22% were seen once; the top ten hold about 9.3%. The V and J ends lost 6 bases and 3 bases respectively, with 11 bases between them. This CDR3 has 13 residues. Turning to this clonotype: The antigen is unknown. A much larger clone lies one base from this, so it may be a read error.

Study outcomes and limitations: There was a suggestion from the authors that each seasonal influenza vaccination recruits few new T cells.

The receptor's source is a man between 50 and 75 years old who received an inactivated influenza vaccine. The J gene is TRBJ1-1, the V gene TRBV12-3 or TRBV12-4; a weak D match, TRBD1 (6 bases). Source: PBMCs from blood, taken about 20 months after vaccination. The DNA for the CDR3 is TGTGCCAGCAGCCTACAGGGACACACTGAAGCTTTCTTT. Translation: CASSLQGHTEAFF.